The 28 T cell receptor beta chains below were found in one sample sequenced in a study of CD8 T cells in ankylosing spondylitis. TCRdb analysed the 5' RACE reads with MiXCR anew, one entry per CDR3 protein. The table shows about 260,000 distinct CDR3 sequences, with around 18% occurring only once. Sequences were obtained from blood, either unsorted or a sorted T cell fraction (not recorded which). The receptors derive from a male donor with ankylosing spondylitis or in good health (not recorded which).

This clonotype has a count of ten or more. The V call is TRBV20-1, the J call TRBJ1-1; perhaps TRBD1 as D (5 bases). CDR1 DFQATT and CDR2 SNEGSKA come from the germline V gene (reference sequence). This CDR3 is 12 amino acids long. Deletions cut 7 bases from V and 1 base from J, with 10 bases between. The CDR3 region is CSVGHPNTEAFF. The CDR3 nucleotides are TGCAGTGTAGGACATCCGAACACTGAAGCTTTCTTT.

This clonotype came up a few times. The chain carries TRBV15 and TRBJ2-1; D unclear. Germline-derived CDR1 and CDR2 are LNHNV and YYDKDF (reference sequence). The length of the CDR3 is 13 residues. The V end lost 5 bases, the J end lost 5 bases, and 10 bases lay between the germline ends. The CDR3 bases are TGTGCCACCAGCGGCGATTTCAACAATGAGCAGTTCTTC. This codes for CATSGDFNNEQFF. Using reference TRBV15 and TRBJ2-1 for the parts outside the CDR3, the full variable domain is DAMVIQNPRYQVTQFGKPVTLSCSQTLNHNVMYWYQQKSSQAPKLLFHYYDKDFNNEADTPDNFQSRRPNTSFCFLDIRSPGLGDTAMYLCATSGDFNNEQFFGPGTRLTVL.

With respect to this clonotype: A read error is possible here, since a much larger clone lies one base away. The rearrangement links TRBV12-3 or TRBV12-4 to TRBJ1-4; no firm D call. The V end lost 3 bases, the J end lost 8 bases, and 13 bases lay between the germline ends. The CDR3 has 14 residues. Written as DNA, the CDR3 is TGTGCCAGCAGTTTTGTTGGGGTAGACGAAAAACTGTTTTTT. Translated, it gives CASSFVGVDEKLFF.

There are a few counts of this clonotype. The CDR3 loop reads CASIPTGTANTEAFF. CDR3 coding DNA: TGTGCCAGCATCCCGACCGGGACAGCGAACACTGAAGCTTTCTTT. The genes are TRBV7-9 and TRBJ1-1; 7 bases fit TRBD1. The V segment lost 7 bases and the J segment 1 base; nucleotides outside the gene matches: 9. The germline CDR1 and CDR2 sequences are SEHNR and FQNEAQ (reference sequence). CDR3 size: 15 residues. Together with reference TRBV7-9 and TRBJ1-1, the CDR3 gives the full variable domain: DTGVSQNPRHKITKRGQNVTFRCDPISEHNRLYWYRQTLGQGPEFLTYFQNEAQLEKSRLLSDRFSAERPKGSFSTLEIQRTEQGDSAMYLCASIPTGTANTEAFFGQGTRLTVV.

This clonotype was recorded only once. Being one base from a much bigger clone, this may be a read error. The chain carries TRBV13 and TRBJ2-7; D might be TRBD1 or TRBD2, each matching 5 bases. In germline, CDR1 is PRHDT, CDR2 FYEKMQ (reference sequence). The CDR3 length is 14 residues. Trimming cost V 4 bases and J 5 bases, with 15 bases left between them. Written as DNA, the CDR3 is TGTGCCAGCAGCTCCCGGGGCGGGTCCAACGAGCAGTACGTC. It specifies CASSSRGGSNEQYV.

Notes on this clonotype: This could be a read error, since a much larger clone is one nucleotide away. The chain uses TRBV4-2 and TRBJ2-3; D unclear. The CDR3 runs 13 residues. V was cut by 8 bases and J by 3 bases, with 12 bases left in between. The germline CDR1 and CDR2 sequences are LGHNA and YNFKEQ. The CDR3 DNA reads as TGTGCCAGCGGCCCAGGACGAACAGATACGCAGTATTTT. Amino acid sequence: CASGPGRTDTQYF.

The chain has TRBV30 and TRBJ1-6, with D perhaps matching TRBD1 (5 bases). The CDR3 runs 14 residues. With 3 bases removed from V and 8 bases from J, the gap between germline ends came to 14 bases. The germline gives CDR1 GTSNPN, CDR2 SVGIG (reference sequence). The CDR3, as DNA: TGTGCCTGGAGCGCCGCGGGGGAATATTCACCCCTCCACTTT. Protein product: CAWSAAGEYSPLHF.

The V and J genes are TRBV5-1 and TRBJ2-1, with 9 bases aligning to TRBD2. J was trimmed by 4 bases and V by 1 base; bases with no gene match: 12. CDR3 length equals 18 residues. The germline CDR1 and CDR2 sequences are SGHRS and YFSETQ. The chain's CDR3 is CASSLRGSGLATYNEQFF. CDR3 nucleotide sequence: TGCGCCAGCAGCTTGAGGGGCTCGGGACTAGCCACATACAATGAGCAGTTCTTC.

This clonotype was detected many times. The chain employs TRBV20-1 and TRBJ1-1; D unclear. The CDR3 has 12 residues. The germline V gene has CDR1 DFQATT and CDR2 SNEGSKA (reference sequence). The V gene lost 6 bases and the J gene lost 2 bases, with 10 bases spanning the gap. Written as DNA, the CDR3 is TGCAGTGCGACGCCACCCAACACTGAAGCTTTCTTT. Protein product: CSATPPNTEAFF.

In this sample, this clonotype turned up a few times. The chain recombines TRBV12-3 or TRBV12-4 with TRBJ1-2; the match to TRBD1 covers 11 bases. This CDR3 contains 15 residues. The V segment lost 8 bases and the J segment 3 bases; nucleotides outside the gene matches: 8. DNA of the CDR3: TGTGCCAGCCGAGCAGGGACAGGGGGTTACTATGGCTACACCTTC. Protein: CASRAGTGGYYGYTF.

The gene calls are TRBV5-1 and TRBJ2-1; TRBD2 agrees at 10 bases. Germline-derived CDR1 and CDR2 are SGHRS and YFSETQ. Unmatched junction bases numbered 10, after V lost 4 bases and J lost 9 bases. The CDR3 runs 15 residues. This CDR3 is CASSPGTSVVAEQFF. Written as DNA, the CDR3 is TGCGCCAGCAGCCCCGGGACTAGCGTAGTGGCTGAGCAGTTCTTC.

This clonotype was picked up a small number of times. V gene TRBV12-3 or TRBV12-4 combines with J gene TRBJ2-7; no definite D call. This CDR3 contains 14 residues. The ends were cut back, 1 base at V and 0 bases at J, with 7 bases in the middle. DNA of the CDR3: TGTGCCAGCAGTTTAGGGTCGAGCTCCTACGAGCAGTACGTC. As protein: CASSLGSSSYEQYV.

This clonotype was found a few times. V and J are TRBV12-3 or TRBV12-4 and TRBJ2-2; D uncertain. This CDR3 comprises 17 residues. The germline V and J ends were trimmed by 6 bases and 0 bases, with 17 bases remaining between them. CDR3 sequence: CASSPMVLVANTGELFF. CDR3 nucleotides: TGTGCCAGCAGCCCCATGGTGCTAGTCGCGAACACCGGGGAGCTGTTTTTT.

The table lists this clonotype with a few counts. The V call is TRBV4-1, the J call TRBJ1-2, with D perhaps matching TRBD1 (6 bases). Germline assignment: CDR1 MGHRA and CDR2 YSYEKL. The CDR3 consists of 15 residues. V shed 0 bases and J shed 0 bases, with 8 bases lying between them. CDR3 region: CASSQETGSNYGYTF. DNA for the CDR3: TGCGCCAGCAGCCAAGAAACAGGGTCTAACTATGGCTACACCTTC.

This sequence joins TRBV5-1 and TRBJ1-1; no reliable D call. Germline-derived CDR1 and CDR2 are SGHRS and YFSETQ. The CDR3 extends over 13 amino acids. Trimming left V 6 bases short and J 0 bases short, with 9 bases between. CDR3 bases: TGCGCCAGCATGCCAGAGGTGAACACTGAAGCTTTCTTT. Its protein product is CASMPEVNTEAFF.

This clonotype has only one observation. DNA of the CDR3: TGCGCCAGCAGTGAGTCTGGCAGGGCAAACCAGCCCCAGCATTTT. Amino acid sequence: CASSESGRANQPQHF. The rearrangement joins TRBV10-2 to TRBJ1-5; D may be TRBD1 (5 bases). The CDR3 has 15 residues. In germline, CDR1 is WSHSY, CDR2 SAAADI. V was shortened by 0 bases and J by 7 bases, with 13 bases between the two germline ends.

V usage is TRBV5-4 and J usage is TRBJ2-1; 8 positions agree with TRBD1. This CDR3 has 16 amino acids. Trimming at V came to 0 bases and at J to 8 bases, leaving 10 bases not matched to a gene. CDR1 is SGHNT, CDR2 YYREEE, per germline (reference sequence). The CDR3 reads CASSLAQGARVDEQFF. The CDR3 DNA reads TGTGCCAGCAGCTTGGCCCAGGGGGCGCGGGTGGATGAGCAGTTCTTC.

This chain links TRBV5-1 with TRBJ1-3; no firm D call. Germline V gene sequence: CDR1 SGHRS, CDR2 YFSETQ. Trimming removed 0 bases at V and 3 bases at J, with 4 bases between. The CDR3 extends over 13 amino acids. The CDR3 coding sequence is TGCGCCAGCAGCTTGGAGGGTGGAAACACCATATATTTT. Translation gives CASSLEGGNTIYF.

The table lists this clonotype with many counts. This chain links TRBV5-1 with TRBJ2-4; D may correspond to TRBD1 or TRBD2 (6 bases each). Between the trimmed V and J ends, which lost 1 base and 6 bases, there was a span of 17 bases. The CDR3 runs 16 residues. Germline CDR1 SGHRS, CDR2 YFSETQ. The CDR3 DNA follows: TGCGCCAGCAGCTTGTCCCCCGAGGGGGGTAGAAACATTCAGTACTTC. This sequence encodes CASSLSPEGGRNIQYF.

In its sample, this clonotype was seen once. This chain joins TRBV7-8 and TRBJ2-7, with TRBD2 matching 12 bases. V shed 3 bases, J shed 7 bases, and the junction held 16 bases outside the gene matches. This CDR3 contains 18 residues. CDR1 is SGHVS and CDR2 is FQNEAQ in the germline V gene. The CDR3 sequence is CASSLRGLVLAGGSEQYV. The CDR3 DNA is TGTGCCAGCAGCTTGAGGGGGCTGGTACTAGCGGGAGGATCTGAGCAGTACGTC.

The chain carries TRBV5-1 and TRBJ2-7; 12 nucleotides align to TRBD1. Trimming at V came to 4 bases and at J to 7 bases, leaving 6 bases not matched to a gene. The CDR3 length is 14 residues. Germline CDR1 reads SGHRS; CDR2 reads YFSETQ. In DNA, the CDR3 is TGCGCCAGCAGCCAGGGACAGGGGGCAGGGGAGCAGTACGTC. Translation: CASSQGQGAGEQYV.

This clonotype was detected many times. The rearrangement uses TRBV24-1 and TRBJ1-2; 7 bases fit TRBD1. In germline, CDR1 is KGHDR, CDR2 SFDVKD. The V and J ends lost 2 bases and 2 bases, in that order; junction bases with no gene match: 1. This CDR3 region has 14 residues. The CDR3 DNA follows: TGTGCCACCAGTGATTCGACAGGGAACTATGGCTACACCTTC. Protein: CATSDSTGNYGYTF.

J is TRBJ2-1 and V is TRBV27; D uncertain. V was clipped by 6 bases and J by 6 bases, with 12 bases between them. Looked up from germline, CDR1 is MNHEY and CDR2 is SMNVEV (reference sequence). The CDR3 sequence is 13 residues long. The CDR3 bases are TGTGCCAGCAGCCCTATGGCCGGCAATGAGCAGTTCTTC. Amino acid sequence: CASSPMAGNEQFF.

This clonotype was recorded a few times. The chain combines TRBV10-3 with TRBJ1-1, with 12 bases that match TRBD1. There are 17 residues in the CDR3. After removal of 7 bases from V and 0 bases from J, the junction contained 9 bases not matched to a gene. CDR1 is ENHRY and CDR2 is SYGVKD in the germline V gene. CDR3 DNA sequence: TGTGCCATCAAGCCGGGACAGGGGGCCGGAATGAACACTGAAGCTTTCTTT. Translated: CAIKPGQGAGMNTEAFF.

This clonotype came up a few times. The chain links TRBV20-1 to TRBJ2-1; TRBD2 agrees at 12 bases. The CDR3 is 18 amino acids. Germline CDR1 and CDR2: DFQATT and SNEGSKA (reference sequence). Germline trimming cut 5 bases from V and 2 bases from J; bases unmatched to any gene: 13. The CDR3 loop is CSAPVRALAGGPYNEQFF. The CDR3 DNA reads TGCAGTGCTCCAGTAAGGGCACTAGCGGGAGGCCCCTACAATGAGCAGTTCTTC.

The chain is built from TRBV5-1 and TRBJ2-5, with TRBD1 identical over 8 bases. From germline, CDR1 is SGHRS and CDR2 YFSETQ. The CDR3 runs to 16 residues. The V and J ends lost 0 bases and 1 base, in that order; junction bases with no gene match: 5. The CDR3 loop is CASSLGTGLVQETQYF. DNA of the CDR3: TGCGCCAGCAGCTTGGGGACAGGGCTTGTCCAAGAGACCCAGTACTTC.

In its sample, this clonotype was seen many times. The chain is built from TRBV7-3 and TRBJ2-5; 9 bases agree with TRBD2. The germline gives CDR1 SGHTA, CDR2 FQGTGA. With V trimmed by 5 bases and J by 2 bases, 6 bases remained unmatched. The CDR3 extends over 15 amino acids. The DNA for the CDR3 is TGTGCCAGCAGCACCCTAGCGGGACCACAAGAGACCCAGTACTTC. Its translation is CASSTLAGPQETQYF.

The chain has TRBV6-1 and TRBJ2-1; 7 bases align to TRBD1. Trimming cost V 5 bases and J 2 bases; bases outside gene matches: 9. CDR3 length equals 16 residues. Looked up from germline, CDR1 is MNHNS and CDR2 is SASEGT. The CDR3 loop is CASSLLNRGTYNEQFF. The CDR3 region has the DNA TGTGCCAGCAGTCTTCTTAACAGGGGTACCTACAATGAGCAGTTCTTC.